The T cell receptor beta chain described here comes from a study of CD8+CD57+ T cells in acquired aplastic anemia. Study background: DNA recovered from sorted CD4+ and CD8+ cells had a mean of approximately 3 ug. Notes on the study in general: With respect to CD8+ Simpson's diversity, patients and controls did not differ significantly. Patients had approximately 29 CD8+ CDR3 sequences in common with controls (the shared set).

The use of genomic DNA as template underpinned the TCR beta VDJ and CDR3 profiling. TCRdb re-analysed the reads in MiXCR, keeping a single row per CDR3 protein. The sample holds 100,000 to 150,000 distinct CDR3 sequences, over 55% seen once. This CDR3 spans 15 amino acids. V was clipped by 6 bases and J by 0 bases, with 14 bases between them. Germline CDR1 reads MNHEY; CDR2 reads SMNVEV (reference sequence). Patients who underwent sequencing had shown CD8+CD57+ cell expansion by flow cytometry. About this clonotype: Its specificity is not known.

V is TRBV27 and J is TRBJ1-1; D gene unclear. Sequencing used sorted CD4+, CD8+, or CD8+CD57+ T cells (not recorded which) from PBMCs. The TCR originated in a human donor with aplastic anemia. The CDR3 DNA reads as TGTGCCAGCAGCTCGTTACTTAATATGAACACTGAAGCTTTCTTT. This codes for CASSSLLNMNTEAFF.